A single sample gave rise to the 13 T cell receptor beta chains below, sequenced in a study of a mutant IDH1 vaccine in newly diagnosed glioma. The time point here: week 23, last vaccination. The content of each vaccine dose was 300 ug of mutant IDH1 20-mer peptide, and topical imiquimod accompanied it. The repertoire was sequenced with immunoSEQ multiplex PCR; TCRdb's copy has only in-frame clones and lacks some. The sample has some 70,000 clones, over 75% seen once; the top ten hold roughly 15%. These receptors are not linked to any known antigen. The source was PBMCs, collected from a glioma patient whose treatment included an IDH1 peptide vaccine. Every receptor here comes from a man aged 18 to 30 with glioma.

The V and J genes are TRBV6-5 and TRBJ2-3; 8 positions match TRBD2. With 10 bases clipped from V and 6 bases from J, the junction kept 9 bases outside the gene matches. The CDR3 runs to 13 residues. The germline CDR1 and CDR2 sequences are MNHEY and SVGAGI. CDR3 sequence: CATEAGAGDTQYF. CDR3 nucleotide sequence: TGTGCCACCGAAGCGGGAGCGGGGGATACGCAGTATTTT.

The CDR3: CASSIRRDSYEQYF. CDR3 sequence (DNA): TGTGCCAGTAGTATCCGCCGGGACAGCTACGAGCAGTACTTC. This chain connects TRBV19 to TRBJ2-7; TRBD1 agrees at 7 bases. The CDR3 has 14 residues. Trimming cost V 3 bases and J 3 bases; bases outside gene matches: 5. Germline V lookup: CDR1 LNHDA, CDR2 SQIVND (reference sequence). Complete variable domain (other parts from reference TRBV19 and TRBJ2-7): DGGITQSPKYLFRKEGQNVTLSCEQNLNHDAMYWYRQDPGQGLRLIYYSQIVNDFQKGDIAEGYSVSREKKESFPLTVTSAQKNPTAFYLCASSIRRDSYEQYFGPGTRLTVT.

The V gene is TRBV28, the J gene TRBJ2-1, with 7 bases identical to TRBD1. This CDR3 is built from 16 residues. CDR1 is MDHEN and CDR2 is SYDVKM in the germline V gene. Trimming removed 6 bases from V and 1 base from J; junction bases left unmatched: 9. The CDR3 bases are TGTGCCAGCAGCTTAACAGGGGTTACGTCCTACAATGAGCAGTTCTTC. This codes for CASSLTGVTSYNEQFF.

CDR3 amino acids: CSVVSPGTSGGFYEQYF. The CDR3 DNA reads TGCAGCGTTGTGAGTCCCGGGACTAGCGGGGGTTTCTACGAGCAGTACTTC. The V gene is TRBV29-1, the J gene TRBJ2-7, with 14 bases that match TRBD2. Trimming removed 4 bases from V and 3 bases from J; junction bases left unmatched: 11. Germline CDR1 and CDR2: SQVTM and ANQGSEA. The CDR3 contains 17 residues.

The V gene is TRBV18, the J gene TRBJ1-3; D gene unclear. Looked up from germline, CDR1 is KGHSH and CDR2 is LQKENI. The germline V and J ends were trimmed by 6 bases and 1 base, with 16 bases remaining between them. The CDR3 totals 16 residues. The CDR3 is CASSTSTPASGNTIYF. In DNA form, the CDR3 reads TGTGCCAGCTCCACCAGCACTCCGGCGTCTGGAAACACCATATATTTT.

The chain recombines TRBV5-1 with TRBJ1-2; tentative D call: TRBD1 (5 bases). The CDR3 loop spans 15 amino acids. From germline, CDR1 is SGHRS and CDR2 YFSETQ. The germline V and J ends were trimmed by 4 bases and 0 bases, with 13 bases remaining between them. Here the CDR3 reads CASSAGTTANYGYTF. The CDR3 nucleotides are TGCGCCAGCAGCGCGGGGACGACGGCTAACTATGGCTACACCTTC.

V is TRBV6-5 and J is TRBJ1-2, with 10 bases aligning to TRBD1. There are 14 residues in the CDR3. Per germline, CDR1 MNHEY and CDR2 SVGAGI. Trimming took 5 bases from V and 6 from J; bases not matched to a gene: 6. The chain's CDR3 is CASSTPGTGDGYTF. CDR3 DNA: TGTGCCAGCAGTACCCCCGGGACAGGGGATGGCTACACCTTC.

Relative to its sample, this clone is large (0.1 to 1%). The chain joins TRBV4-3 to TRBJ2-1; TRBD1 might be the D (6 bases). Germline values: CDR1 LGHNA, CDR2 YSLEER. The CDR3 has 14 residues. Trimming removed 5 bases at V and 6 bases at J, with 14 bases between. The CDR3 reads CASSWTVLGNEQFF. In DNA, the CDR3 is TGCGCCAGCAGCTGGACAGTTCTCGGCAATGAGCAGTTCTTC.

This clone was detected a few times. The chain has TRBV28 and TRBJ1-1; possibly TRBD1 for D (5 bases). This CDR3 is 14 amino acids long. V shed 5 bases and J shed 0 bases, with 10 bases lying between them. Germline loops: CDR1 MDHEN, CDR2 SYDVKM. The CDR3 is CASSRGGLNTEAFF. The CDR3, as DNA: TGTGCCAGCAGTCGGGGCGGTTTGAACACTGAAGCTTTCTTT.

The CDR3, as DNA: TGTGCCAGCAGCTTAGACGGGTACTCTGGAAACACCATATATTTT. It translates to CASSLDGYSGNTIYF. The chain couples TRBV11-2 to TRBJ1-3; D is undetermined. Germline CDR1 is SGHAT and CDR2 is FQNNGV. This CDR3 has 15 amino acids. Trimming removed 0 bases at V and 0 bases at J, with 6 bases between.

This chain uses TRBV4-2 with TRBJ1-2, with D tentatively TRBD1 (5 bases). V shed 3 bases and J shed 5 bases, with 7 bases lying between them. CDR3 length: 12 amino acids. Germline V gives CDR1 LGHNA, CDR2 YNFKEQ. The CDR3 loop reads CASSQGRYGYTF. CDR3 bases: TGTGCCAGCAGCCAGGGACGATATGGCTACACCTTC.

This chain uses TRBV12-5 with TRBJ2-7, with TRBD2 matching over 12 bases. V lost 6 bases to trimming and J lost 3 bases; unmatched junction nucleotides: 6. Germline V lookup: CDR1 LGHNT, CDR2 FRNRAP. This CDR3 contains 15 residues. Here the CDR3 DNA reads TGTGCTAGTGGCACGACTAGCGGGGGTGTCTACGAGCAGTACTTC. Its translation is CASGTTSGGVYEQYF.

V usage is TRBV30 and J usage is TRBJ1-2; no clear D gene. Trimming took off 0 bases at V and 8 bases at J, with 13 bases between the two ends. This CDR3 region has 13 residues. Germline lookup yields CDR1 GTSNPN and CDR2 SVGIG (reference sequence). The CDR3 loop reads CAWSVLFSAGYTF. In nucleotides, the CDR3 is TGTGCCTGGAGTGTACTCTTTTCTGCGGGCTACACCTTC. Full variable domain (rest looked up from reference TRBV30 and TRBJ1-2): SQTIHQWPATLVQPVGSPLSLECTVEGTSNPNLYWYRQAAGRGLQLLFYSVGIGQISSEVPQNLSASRPQDRQFILSSKKLLLSDSGFYLCAWSVLFSAGYTFGSGTRLTVV.